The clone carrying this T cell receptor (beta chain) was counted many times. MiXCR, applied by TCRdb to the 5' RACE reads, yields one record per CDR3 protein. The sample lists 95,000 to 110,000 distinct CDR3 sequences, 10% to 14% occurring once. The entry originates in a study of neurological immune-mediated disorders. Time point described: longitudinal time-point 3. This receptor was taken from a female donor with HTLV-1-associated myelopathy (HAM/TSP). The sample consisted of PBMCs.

CDR3 nucleotides: TGTGCCAGCAGCCGAGCGGGGGGTCCCTCTGGGGCCAACGTCCTGACTTTC. It specifies CASSRAGGPSGANVLTF. This chain joins TRBV5-5 and TRBJ2-6, with TRBD2 matching 9 bases. The trim removed 4 bases at V and 0 bases at J, leaving 5 bases unmatched. The CDR3 has 17 amino acids. Per the germline V gene, CDR1 is SGHKS and CDR2 is YYEKEE (reference sequence).